Listed below are T cell receptor beta chains from one sample, sequenced in a study of tumor-infiltrating lymphocytes in primary liver carcinoma. In TCRdb, the multiplex PCR reads were re-called with MiXCR into one record per CDR3 protein. The table shows roughly 120,000 distinct CDR3 sequences, with roughly three fifths occurring only once. The material sequenced was liver tumor tissue from sampling region 1. Every receptor here comes from a woman in her fifties or sixties with primary liver carcinoma and hepatitis B virus infection. CDR3s include the opening cysteine and the closing phenylalanine or tryptophan. The D gene is left open where the match is weak. The listing skips clone size in some rows; elsewhere it reads once, few, many or a size class.

j_call,clone_size,v_call,d_call,cdr3_nt,cdr3_aa
TRBJ1-2,-,TRBV28,TRBD1,TGTGCCAGCAGTCTACTGACAGGGGGAAGTCTAGGCTACACCTTC,CASSLLTGGSLGYTF
TRBJ1-6,-,TRBV28,-,TGTGTCAGCAGTTTTAGTACGGGGGGTAATTCACCCCTCCACTTT,CVSSFSTGGNSPLHF
TRBJ2-6,many,TRBV6-5,-,TGTGCCAGCAGGCCCGACCGGAGGGGCTCTGGGGCCAACGTCCTGACTTTC,CASRPDRRGSGANVLTF
TRBJ2-6,-,TRBV5-5,TRBD1,TGTGCCAGCAGCATCACAGGGGGAAGGGTCAACATCCTGACTTTC,CASSITGGRVNILTF
TRBJ1-1,-,TRBV29-1,-,TGCAGAGCCAGAGGGGATTTGAACGCTGAAGCTTTCTTT,CRARGDLNAEAFF
TRBJ2-3,few,TRBV5-5,TRBD2,TGTGCCAGCAACTTGGGCGTTGCGGGAGTGGCTGATACGCAGTATTTT,CASNLGVAGVADTQYF
TRBJ2-3,once,TRBV11-2,-,TGTGCCAGCAGCCCTTTGGATACGCAGGAATTT,CASSPLDTQEF
TRBJ1-1,-,TRBV11-2,TRBD1,TGTACCAGCAGCTCCGTCGGTGACAGGGTCTATCGATTTAGAGCTTTCTTT,CTSSSVGDRVYRFRAFF
TRBJ2-5,few,TRBV5-1,-,TGCGCCAGCAGCTCGGTGGGGGGCGCCGCCTCTCAAGAGACCCAGTACTTC,CASSSVGGAASQETQYF
TRBJ2-7,-,TRBV11-2,-,TGTGCCAACAGCTTAGATTTGGCCGGGGTCTACGAGCAGTACTTC,CANSLDLAGVYEQYF
TRBJ1-1,-,TRBV7-9,-,TGTGCCAGCAGCGCTAGGGAAAGGAAGAACACTGAAGCTTCCTTT,CASSARERKNTEASF
TRBJ2-1,many,TRBV29-1,-,TGCAGCGTTGAAGGGCCAGCGGAGTGGGATGAGCAGTTCTTC,CSVEGPAEWDEQFF
TRBJ2-1,many,TRBV6-5,TRBD2,TGTGCCAGCAGTCCGAGTACTAGCGGATACAATGAGCAGTTCTTC,CASSPSTSGYNEQFF
TRBJ1-2,-,TRBV12-3/TRBV12-4,-,TGTGCCAGCAGTTTAGACAAAGGCAGCCACTATGGCTACACCTTC,CASSLDKGSHYGYTF
TRBJ2-2,once,TRBV6-1,TRBD2,TGTGCCAGCAGTAGCGGGAGGGACACCGGGGAACTGTTTTTT,CASSSGRDTGELFF
TRBJ2-3,-,TRBV11-3,-,TGTGTCAACAGCTTCAAGACTAGCACAGATACGCAGTATTTT,CVNSFKTSTDTQYF
TRBJ1-2,many,TRBV6-6,TRBD1,TGTGCCAGCAGTTACGACAGGGGCCATGGCTACACCTTC,CASSYDRGHGYTF
TRBJ1-2,-,TRBV4-1,-,TGCGCCAGCAGCGGGCGGCTGGGTGATGGCTACACGTTC,CASSGRLGDGYTF
TRBJ2-1,-,TRBV7-8,-,TGTGCAAGCAGCTTAGCCAACCGCCGACCTAAGCAGTTCTTC,CASSLANRRPKQFF
TRBJ2-2,-,TRBV6-1,-,TGTGTCAGCAGTGCGTCGAACACCGGGGAGCTGTTTTTT,CVSSASNTGELFF
TRBJ1-3,many,TRBV29-1,-,TGCAGCGCTCAAAGAGGAGACAGAACGGGATCTGGAAACACCATATATTTT,CSAQRGDRTGSGNTIYF
TRBJ1-1,-,TRBV20-1,-,TGCAGTCCCCGGCGGGGTTCTGAAGCTTTCTTT,CSPRRGSEAFF
TRBJ2-5,-,TRBV5-6,TRBD2,TGTGCCAGCAGCTCGTTGGGGGAGGGCCTCCAGAAAGAGACCCAGTACTTC,CASSSLGEGLQKETQYF
TRBJ2-2,-,TRBV5-1,TRBD1,TGCGCCAGCAGCTGGAGTCCAGGGGGCGACACCGGGGAGCCGTTTTTT,CASSWSPGGDTGEPFF
TRBJ2-7,-,TRBV5-1,TRBD2,TGCGCCAGGAGCTTGGTGATAGCGGGAGTCTACGAGCAGTACTTC,CARSLVIAGVYEQYF
TRBJ2-3,-,TRBV27,-,TGTGCCAGCAGTTTATCAGTCCGGGAGTCTCACACAGATACGCAGTATTTT,CASSLSVRESHTDTQYF
TRBJ2-5,-,TRBV11-2,TRBD2,TGTGGCAGCAGCCCCAGGACTAGCGGGAGTAGAGAGACCCAGTACTTC,CGSSPRTSGSRETQYF
TRBJ1-5,few,TRBV28,-,TGTGCCAGCACTATAGGGGGGCTAGGGAGAGGCCAGCCCCAGCATTTT,CASTIGGLGRGQPQHF
TRBJ2-6,many,TRBV29-1,-,TGCAGCGTCCCCAATACAGGGGGGGCTGGGGCCAACGTCCTGACTTTC,CSVPNTGGAGANVLTF
TRBJ2-7,-,TRBV18,TRBD1,TGTGCCAGCTCGTCCGGGACAGGGGTAGAGCAGTACTTC,CASSSGTGVEQYF
TRBJ1-2,-,TRBV28,-,TGTGCCGTAGGCATACAGGGATATGGCTACACCTTC,CAVGIQGYGYTF
TRBJ2-3,many,TRBV11-2,TRBD2,TGTGCCAGCAGCCCGGGACTAGTTAGCACAGATACGCAGTATTTT,CASSPGLVSTDTQYF
TRBJ1-5,-,TRBV30,-,TGTGCCTGGAGTGTACACAGTGGTCAGCCCCAGCATTTT,CAWSVHSGQPQHF
TRBJ1-2,-,TRBV29-1,TRBD1,TGCAGCGTTAAAGGTCAAGGAGACAGGGGGCTCCACGGCTACACCTTC,CSVKGQGDRGLHGYTF
TRBJ2-1,-,TRBV11-2,TRBD2,TGTGCCATCAGCCTGGGACTAGCGGTACAGAATGAGCAGTTCTTC,CAISLGLAVQNEQFF
TRBJ1-2,few,TRBV11-2,-,TGTGCCAGCACCTTGGATACGACAGGAATCCATGGCTACGCCTTC,CASTLDTTGIHGYAF
TRBJ1-2,many,TRBV4-2,-,TGTGCCAGCAGCCACGCCAGGGCACCTACTAACTATGGCTACACCTTC,CASSHARAPTNYGYTF
TRBJ2-1,-,TRBV20-1,-,TGCAGTGCACCCCGTTACTCTCGGCATGAGCAGTTCTTC,CSAPRYSRHEQFF
TRBJ2-2,-,TRBV11-2,TRBD2,TGTGCCAGCAGTCCCGACCTCGGGACTAGCGGAATGGGGACCGGGGAGCTGCTTTTT,CASSPDLGTSGMGTGELLF
TRBJ2-5,-,TRBV24-1,-,TGTGCCACCGGTGATTGGCAGGCGCACCAAGAGACCCAGTACTTC,CATGDWQAHQETQYF
TRBJ2-7,-,TRBV29-1,TRBD1,TGCAGCGTTGAGACGACAGGGGGTCCCTACGAGCAGTACTTC,CSVETTGGPYEQYF
TRBJ1-1,many,TRBV6-6,-,TGTGCCAGCAATACGGGGAACACTGAAGCTTTCTTT,CASNTGNTEAFF
TRBJ1-5,-,TRBV28,-,TGTGCCAGCAGCCAAATTGAATTCGCCGTGACGGCCTCGAATCAGCCCCAGCATTTT,CASSQIEFAVTASNQPQHF
TRBJ2-1,-,TRBV25-1,-,TGTGCCAGCAGTGAGCCGACCGTGTTCGGCGGCTCCTACAATGAGCAGTTCTTC,CASSEPTVFGGSYNEQFF
TRBJ2-1,few,TRBV29-1,-,TGCAGCGTTGCTATCAGGGGACGGGTCGGGCATGAGCAGTTCTTC,CSVAIRGRVGHEQFF
TRBJ2-7,-,TRBV11-2,-,TGTGCCAGCAGTTTGACTAGTTGGAGTTACGAGCAGTACTTC,CASSLTSWSYEQYF
TRBJ1-2,-,TRBV5-1,-,TGCGCCAGCAGCCCCGGGACCCTTAACTATGGCTACACCTTC,CASSPGTLNYGYTF
TRBJ1-1,-,TRBV28,-,TGTGCCAGCAGTTTGGGGAACAAATATGAAGCATTCTTT,CASSLGNKYEAFF
TRBJ2-7,-,TRBV11-3,-,TGTGCCAGCAGCGCTGACCCACGGAGCTCCTACGAGCAGTACTTC,CASSADPRSSYEQYF
TRBJ2-7,once,TRBV11-2,-,TGTGCCAGCAGCTTATGGTTCAGACTAATGTCGGTGTTGCGTGGGCAGTACTTC,CASSLWFRLMSVLRGQYF
TRBJ1-3,-,TRBV20-1,TRBD1,TGCAGTGCTCGGGACAGGTACTCTGGAAACACCATATATTTT,CSARDRYSGNTIYF
TRBJ2-1,-,TRBV10-3,TRBD1,TGTGCCATCAGTGAGTCCACAGGGGGCTACAATGAGCAGTTCTTC,CAISESTGGYNEQFF
TRBJ2-7,-,TRBV28,TRBD2,TGTGCCAGCAGTCCACGGACTAGACTGGGTGGCGAGCAGTACTTC,CASSPRTRLGGEQYF